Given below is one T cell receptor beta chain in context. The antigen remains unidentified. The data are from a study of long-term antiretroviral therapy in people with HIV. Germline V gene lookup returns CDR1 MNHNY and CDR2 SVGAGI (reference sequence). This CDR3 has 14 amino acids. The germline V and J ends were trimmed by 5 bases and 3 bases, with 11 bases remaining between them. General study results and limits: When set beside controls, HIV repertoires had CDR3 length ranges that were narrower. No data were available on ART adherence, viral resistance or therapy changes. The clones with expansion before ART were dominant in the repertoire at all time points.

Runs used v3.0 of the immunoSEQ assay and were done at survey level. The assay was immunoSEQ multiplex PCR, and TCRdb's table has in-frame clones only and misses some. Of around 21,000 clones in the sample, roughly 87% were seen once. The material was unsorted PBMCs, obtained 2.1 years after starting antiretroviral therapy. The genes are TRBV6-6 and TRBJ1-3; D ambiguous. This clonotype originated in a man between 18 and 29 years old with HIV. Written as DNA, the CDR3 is TGTGCCAGCAGTCGCGGCGGGGATGGAAACACCATATATTTT. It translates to CASSRGGDGNTIYF.